Sequencing of this T cell receptor beta chain was carried out in a study of control samples from healthy donors and cancer patients. Germline CDR1 SNHLY, CDR2 FYNNEI. V lost 4 bases, J lost 5 bases, and 14 bases lay in between. The CDR3 runs 15 residues. Some clones are missing from TCRdb's copy, which holds only in-frame ones; the method was immunoSEQ multiplex PCR. In the table there are over 75,000 clones, 70% to 90% of which are singletons. The sequence came from a man in his thirties or forties in good health. The rearrangement links TRBV2 to TRBJ2-2; perhaps TRBD1 as D (5 bases). Sequencing input: blood. The CDR3 here is CASSGGRVETGELFF. CDR3 coding DNA: TGTGCCAGCAGTGGGGGCAGGGTAGAGACCGGGGAGCTGTTTTTT.